These 18 T cell receptor beta chains originate from one sample sequenced in a study of a mutant IDH1 vaccine in newly diagnosed glioma. Documented time point: week 11, during vaccination. It was 300 ug of mutant IDH1 20-mer peptide that made up each vaccine dose, given with topical imiquimod. Measured with immunoSEQ multiplex PCR; TCRdb has only the in-frame clones, and not every one. The sample lists 120,000 or so clones; about 80% were seen once. Their antigen targets remain unknown. The sequenced sample was PBMCs, obtained from a glioma patient whose treatment included an IDH1 peptide vaccine. The receptors shown here come from a man aged 35 to 55 with glioma.

The V and J genes are TRBV11-2 and TRBJ2-7; D gene uncertain. CDR3 length: 13 amino acids. CDR1 and CDR2 (germline): SGHAT, FQNNGV. Trimming stripped 1 base from V and 2 bases from J, with 6 bases between. The CDR3: CASSLAGTYEQYF. Written as DNA, the CDR3 is TGTGCCAGCAGCTTAGCTGGAACCTACGAGCAGTACTTC. The full variable domain, with the rest looked up from reference TRBV11-2 and TRBJ2-7, is EAGVAQSPRYKIIEKRQSVAFWCNPISGHATLYWYQQILGQGPKLLIQFQNNGVVDDSQLPKDRFSAERLKGVDSTLKIQPAKLEDSAVYLCASSLAGTYEQYFGPGTRLTVT.

This chain joins TRBV18 and TRBJ2-1; no definite D call. The germline V and J ends were trimmed by 1 base and 10 bases, with 20 bases remaining between them. The length of the CDR3 is 16 residues. Germline V gives CDR1 KGHSH, CDR2 LQKENI. The CDR3, as DNA: TGTGCCAGCTCACCACGATCCGAAAGAGGCTACACGGAGCAGTTCTTC. Its protein is CASSPRSERGYTEQFF.

The chain joins TRBV7-2 to TRBJ1-4; possibly TRBD1 for D (5 bases). Germline V gene sequence: CDR1 SGHTA, CDR2 FQGNSA. V lost 1 base, J lost 7 bases, and 10 bases lay in between. The CDR3 is 14 amino acids. CDR3 in DNA: TGTGCCAGCAGCTTAGTACGGGGGAGTGAAAAACTGTTTTTT. Amino acid sequence: CASSLVRGSEKLFF. Full variable domain (rest looked up from reference TRBV7-2 and TRBJ1-4): GAGVSQSPSNKVTEKGKDVELRCDPISGHTALYWYRQSLGQGLEFLIYFQGNSAPDKSGLPSDRFSAERTGGSVSTLTIQRTQQEDSAVYLCASSLVRGSEKLFFGSGTQLSVL.

The rearrangement uses TRBV18 and TRBJ2-5; D gene unclear. The CDR3 length is 13 residues. Trimming removed 5 bases at V and 5 bases at J, with 12 bases between. CDR1 and CDR2 (germline): KGHSH, LQKENI. The CDR3 loop is CASSSSLGETQYF. CDR3 in DNA: TGTGCCAGCTCATCCTCTCTGGGTGAGACCCAGTACTTC.

This clone turned up a few times. The chain couples TRBV12-5 to TRBJ1-1; D ambiguous. Germline V gene data show CDR1 as LGHNT and CDR2 as FRNRAP. V was pared by 6 bases and J by 0 bases, with 11 bases between. The CDR3 has 14 amino acids. The CDR3 coding sequence is TGTGCTAGTGGAGCGGACGGCTTGAACACTGAAGCTTTCTTT. Its protein is CASGADGLNTEAFF. The full variable domain, in which reference TRBV12-5 and TRBJ1-1 provide the parts outside the CDR3, is DARVTQTPRHKVTEMGQEVTMRCQPILGHNTVFWYRQTMMQGLELLAYFRNRAPLDDSGMPKDRFSAEMPDATLATLKIQPSEPRDSAVYFCASGADGLNTEAFFGQGTRLTVV.

The rearrangement joins TRBV9 to TRBJ2-7; D is ambiguous. V lost 0 bases and J 4 bases, leaving 5 bases between the germline ends. Germline V gene lookup returns CDR1 SGDLS and CDR2 YYNGEE. The CDR3 runs to 12 residues. The CDR3 sequence is CASSVDGYEQYF. In nucleotides, the CDR3 is TGTGCCAGCAGCGTAGACGGATACGAGCAGTACTTC.

The gene calls are TRBV4-1 and TRBJ1-5; 9 bases line up with TRBD1. The CDR3 has 15 amino acids. V shed 3 bases and J 4 bases; nucleotides not matched to a gene: 4. CDR1 and CDR2 from the germline V gene are MGHRA and YSYEKL. CDR3 DNA sequence: TGCGCCAGCAGCCAGGCCGGGACAGGGAATCAGCCCCAGCATTTT. Its translation: CASSQAGTGNQPQHF.

The V and J genes are TRBV9 and TRBJ2-1; TRBD1 matches 8 bases. CDR3 length equals 13 residues. V was pared by 3 bases and J by 5 bases, with 1 base of the junction left unmatched. In germline, CDR1 is SGDLS, CDR2 YYNGEE. DNA of the CDR3: TGTGCCAGCAGCGGGGGACAGGACAATGAGCAGTTCTTC. It yields the protein CASSGGQDNEQFF.

The genes are TRBV5-4 and TRBJ2-5; TRBD2 matches at 12 bases. The CDR3 is made up of 16 amino acids. J gave up 9 bases and V 0 bases, and 9 bases lay outside the gene matches. Germline-derived CDR1 and CDR2 are SGHNT and YYREEE (reference sequence). This chain's CDR3 is CASSLGTTSGRSPQYF. In DNA form, the CDR3 reads TGTGCCAGCAGCTTGGGTACAACTAGCGGGAGGTCGCCCCAGTACTTC. The full variable domain, its missing parts supplied by reference TRBV5-4 and TRBJ2-5, is ETGVTQSPTHLIKTRGQQVTLRCSSQSGHNTVSWYQQALGQGPQFIFQYYREEENGRGNFPPRFSGLQFPNYSSELNVNALELDDSALYLCASSLGTTSGRSPQYFGPGTRLLVL.

This sequence joins TRBV5-1 and TRBJ2-3; D may be TRBD1 (5 bases). Germline assignment: CDR1 SGHRS and CDR2 YFSETQ. V lost 0 bases to trimming and J lost 4 bases, with 12 bases between them. The CDR3 is 15 residues long. In DNA, the CDR3 is TGCGCCAGCAGCTTGGCCGCGTGGGGCGCAGATACGCAGTATTTT. Translation: CASSLAAWGADTQYF. Full variable domain (outside the CDR3, taken from reference TRBV5-1 and TRBJ2-3): KAGVTQTPRYLIKTRGQQVTLSCSPISGHRSVSWYQQTPGQGLQFLFEYFSETQRNKGNFPGRFSGRQFSNSRSEMNVSTLELGDSALYLCASSLAAWGADTQYFGPGTRLTVL.

CDR3 DNA: TGTGCCAGCAGTGACGAGGGGGCGAACACTGAAGCTTTCTTT. Protein: CASSDEGANTEAFF. The chain carries TRBV6-4 and TRBJ1-1; the match to TRBD1 covers 7 bases. Germline V CDR1 and CDR2: MRHNA, SNTAGT. This CDR3 spans 14 amino acids. The V segment lost 2 bases and the J segment 1 base; nucleotides outside the gene matches: 1.

This clone was counted a single time. This rearrangement joins TRBV2 to TRBJ1-1; D is ambiguous. Trimming stripped 5 bases from V and 0 bases from J, with 7 bases between. In germline, CDR1 is SNHLY, CDR2 FYNNEI. The CDR3 sequence is 13 residues long. CDR3 sequence: CASSIQMNTEAFF. The CDR3 DNA reads as TGTGCCAGCAGTATACAGATGAACACTGAAGCTTTCTTT.

The rearrangement uses TRBV10-1 and TRBJ2-5; tentatively, D is TRBD2 (6 bases). This CDR3 has 13 residues. Per the germline V gene, CDR1 is WNHNN and CDR2 is SYGVQD (reference sequence). V shed 6 bases and J shed 2 bases, with 10 bases lying between them. DNA for the CDR3: TGCGCCAGCAGATCAGGACTACAAGAGACCCAGTACTTC. Encoded protein: CASRSGLQETQYF.

A remark on this clone: The junction departs from the called germline gene at one end, perhaps through a read error. The chain couples TRBV7-7 to TRBJ2-5, with 16 bases matching TRBD2. The CDR3 contains 17 residues. The germline CDR1 and CDR2 sequences are SSHAT and FNYEAQ (reference sequence). The CDR3 nucleotides read TGTGCTAGCAGCTTAGCGGGACTAGCGGGAGGGCCTGAGACCCAGTACTTC. Translated: CASSLAGLAGGPETQYF.

The chain joins TRBV7-2 to TRBJ1-4, with D possibly matching TRBD1 (6 bases). This CDR3 is built from 16 residues. Germline V gene data show CDR1 as SGHTA and CDR2 as FQGNSA. The V gene lost 4 bases and the J gene lost 8 bases, with 20 bases spanning the gap. In DNA form, the CDR3 reads TGTGCCAGCAGCTCCCAAGGCAGGGGAAGGGGGGAAAAACTGTTTTTT. This translates into CASSSQGRGRGEKLFF.

The rearrangement uses TRBV11-1 and TRBJ2-7; D remains ambiguous. This CDR3 region has 14 residues. The germline CDR1 and CDR2 sequences are SGHAT and FQDESV (reference sequence). The V and J ends lost 2 bases and 2 bases respectively, with 10 bases between them. The chain's CDR3 is CASSLQHSTYEQYF. CDR3 nucleotides: TGTGCCAGCAGCTTACAACACTCTACCTACGAGCAGTACTTC.

The V gene is TRBV2, the J gene TRBJ2-3; 9 nucleotides match TRBD2. This CDR3 is built from 15 residues. Germline loops: CDR1 SNHLY, CDR2 FYNNEI. V trimming: 3 bases; J trimming: 3 bases; junction bases outside the gene matches: 4. Here the CDR3 reads CASSEKRGVTDTQYF. The CDR3 DNA sequence: TGTGCCAGCAGTGAGAAGCGGGGGGTGACAGATACGCAGTATTTT.

The chain carries TRBV2 and TRBJ2-3; no clear D. The CDR3 length is 14 residues. V lost 4 bases and J 0 bases, leaving 8 bases between the germline ends. CDR1 SNHLY and CDR2 FYNNEI come from the germline V gene. The CDR3 loop reads CASSGMASTDTQYF. CDR3 DNA: TGTGCCAGCAGTGGTATGGCTAGCACAGATACGCAGTATTTT.